The 7 T cell receptor beta chains below all came from one sample that was sequenced in a study of neurological immune-mediated disorders. From the 5' RACE reads, TCRdb called clonotypes with MiXCR, one entry per CDR3 protein. The sample contains roughly 120,000 distinct CDR3 sequences, approximately 3.2% of which appear only once. The sequenced sample consisted of PBMCs. All receptors derive from a woman aged 25 to 39 with multiple sclerosis.

This clonotype has at least ten counts. This chain connects TRBV7-2 to TRBJ1-2; 9 bases fit TRBD1. The V segment lost 10 bases and the J segment 8 bases; nucleotides outside the gene matches: 11. Germline CDR1 SGHTA, CDR2 FQGNSA. The CDR3 runs 13 residues. The CDR3 loop reads CATELRTGEGYTF. The CDR3 DNA reads TGTGCCACCGAGTTAAGGACAGGGGAAGGCTACACCTTC.

In its sample, this clonotype was seen many times. The chain couples TRBV27 to TRBJ1-4; TRBD1 is a possible D gene (5 bases). V dropped 5 bases and J dropped 4 bases, with 14 bases sitting between them. Germline CDR1 is MNHEY and CDR2 is SMNVEV (reference sequence). The CDR3 is made up of 15 amino acids. The CDR3 spells CASSPLGGVNEKLFF. CDR3 bases: TGTGCCAGCAGTCCCCTGGGAGGGGTTAATGAAAAACTGTTTTTT.

The table lists this clonotype with many counts. The chain employs TRBV29-1 and TRBJ2-1; 9 bases align to TRBD2. Per the germline V gene, CDR1 is SQVTM and CDR2 is ANQGSEA. The CDR3 runs 13 residues. J gave up 7 bases and V 7 bases, and 8 bases lay outside the gene matches. This chain's CDR3 is CSGDSGSGNEQFF. In nucleotides, the CDR3 is TGCAGCGGTGATAGCGGGAGTGGTAATGAGCAGTTCTTC.

There are a few counts of this clonotype. V is TRBV5-1 and J is TRBJ1-2, with TRBD1 matching over 10 bases. The V gene's germline CDR1 is SGHRS and CDR2 YFSETQ. The CDR3 has 15 amino acids. Trimming cost V 4 bases and J 2 bases; bases outside gene matches: 5. The CDR3, as DNA: TGCGCCAGCAGCCCGGACAGGGGGGCAAACTATGGCTACACCTTC. Translating it yields CASSPDRGANYGYTF.

There are many counts of this clonotype. The chain links TRBV29-1 to TRBJ1-2; the D is unclear. This CDR3 comprises 10 residues. Germline-derived CDR1 and CDR2 are SQVTM and ANQGSEA. Trimming shortened V by 6 bases and J by 6 bases, and 8 bases separated the two germline ends. The CDR3, as DNA: TGCAGCGTCGCATGGGATGGCTACACCTTC. It is translated as CSVAWDGYTF.

This clonotype was seen ten or more times. This chain uses TRBV6-5 with TRBJ2-5, with D perhaps given as TRBD1 or TRBD2 (5 bases each). The CDR3 covers 16 residues. V was shortened by 5 bases and J by 5 bases, with 21 bases between the two germline ends. Germline V gives CDR1 MNHEY, CDR2 SVGAGI. DNA of the CDR3: TGTGCCAGCAGTCGTCCTATTACGGGATGGGGGGAGACCCAGTACTTC. Translated: CASSRPITGWGETQYF.

This rearrangement joins TRBV20-1 to TRBJ1-1, with unresolved D. The ends were cut back, 4 bases at V and 1 base at J, with 10 bases in the middle. Per germline, CDR1 DFQATT and CDR2 SNEGSKA (reference sequence). CDR3 length: 13 residues. CDR3 nucleotide sequence: TGCAGTGCTAACCCGACACGGAACACTGAAGCTTTCTTT. Translated: CSANPTRNTEAFF.